Below, one T cell receptor (beta chain) is given with its context. Its antigen is unidentified. This specimen comes from a study of cytomegalovirus exposure and HLA in healthy donors. Findings and caveats of the study: Later analysis associated a missense DCLRE1C variant with TCR beta V- and J-gene trimming. In a later analysis, the majority of CMV-associated beta chains seemingly showed HLA restriction.

V trimming: 5 bases; J trimming: 7 bases; junction bases outside the gene matches: 7. This CDR3 is 15 amino acids long. Germline lookup yields CDR1 MNHEY and CDR2 SMNVEV (reference sequence). The PCR was carried out with 60 Vbeta primers and 13 Jbeta primers. Assay: immunoSEQ multiplex PCR; the TCRdb copy retains only in-frame clones and omits some. The sample lists roughly 140,000 clones, approximately 80% seen once, with about 2.4% in the top ten. V gene TRBV27 combines with J gene TRBJ2-1; 11 positions match TRBD2. Sample: PBMCs. This receptor was identified in a woman between 18 and 29 years old in good health and CMV-seropositive. The CDR3 region is CASSGPGLAVNEQFF. The CDR3 DNA reads as TGTGCCAGCAGTGGCCCGGGACTAGCGGTGAATGAGCAGTTCTTC.